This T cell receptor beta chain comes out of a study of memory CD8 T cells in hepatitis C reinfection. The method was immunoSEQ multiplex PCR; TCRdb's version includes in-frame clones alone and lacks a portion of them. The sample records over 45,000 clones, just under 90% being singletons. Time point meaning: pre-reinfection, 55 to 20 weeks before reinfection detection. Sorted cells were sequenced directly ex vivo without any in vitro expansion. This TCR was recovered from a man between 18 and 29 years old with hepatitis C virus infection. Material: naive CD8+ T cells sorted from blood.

The CDR3 coding sequence is TGTGCCAGCAGTTTATTTGGGGGACTTAGCAATCAGCCCCAGCATTTT. Translating gives CASSLFGGLSNQPQHF. This chain joins TRBV27 and TRBJ1-5; weak D call: TRBD1 (5 bases). CDR1 and CDR2 from the germline V gene are MNHEY and SMNVEV (reference sequence). Trimming stripped 1 base from V and 0 bases from J, with 10 bases between. The CDR3 consists of 16 residues.